This T cell receptor beta chain was sequenced for a study of shared clonotypes between healthy human individuals. CDR3 length: 17 amino acids. Trimming took 4 bases from V and 5 from J, leaving 24 bases between them. Germline CDR1 SGHNT, CDR2 YYREEE (reference sequence). Assay used: immunoSEQ multiplex PCR; TCRdb lists only in-frame clones, some missing. The sample gives over 850,000 clones, roughly 74% of which show up once; 0.55% to 0.7% is in the top ten. This receptor was obtained from a man aged 18 to 29 in good health. Some clones in this sample may be carry-over from other donors' samples. V and J are TRBV5-4 and TRBJ1-2; no reliable D call. The material sequenced was memory CD4+ T cells from PBMCs. Subset of the sample: CD45RA-negative fraction. CDR3 region: CASSRPQAARVGYGYTF. CDR3 in DNA: TGTGCCAGCAGCCGCCCCCAGGCGGCGCGGGTGGGGTATGGCTACACCTTC.